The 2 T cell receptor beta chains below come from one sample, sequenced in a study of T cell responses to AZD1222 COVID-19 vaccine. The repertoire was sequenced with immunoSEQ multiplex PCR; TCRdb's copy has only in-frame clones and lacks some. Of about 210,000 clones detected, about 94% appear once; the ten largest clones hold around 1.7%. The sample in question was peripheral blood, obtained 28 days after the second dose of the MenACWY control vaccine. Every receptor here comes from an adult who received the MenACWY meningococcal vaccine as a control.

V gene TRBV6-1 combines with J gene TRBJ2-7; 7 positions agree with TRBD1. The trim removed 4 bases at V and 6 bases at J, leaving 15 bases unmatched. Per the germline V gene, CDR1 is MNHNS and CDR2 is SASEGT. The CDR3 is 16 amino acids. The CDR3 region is CASSATWPTGLGEQYF. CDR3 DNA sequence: TGTGCCAGCAGTGCGACATGGCCGACAGGGCTAGGCGAGCAGTACTTC.

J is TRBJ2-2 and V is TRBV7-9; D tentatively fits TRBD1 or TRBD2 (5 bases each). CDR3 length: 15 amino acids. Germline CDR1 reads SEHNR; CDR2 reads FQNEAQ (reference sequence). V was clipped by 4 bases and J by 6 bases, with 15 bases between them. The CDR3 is CASSSLRGPPGELFF. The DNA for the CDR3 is TGTGCCAGCAGCTCTTTACGGGGACCTCCCGGGGAGCTGTTTTTT. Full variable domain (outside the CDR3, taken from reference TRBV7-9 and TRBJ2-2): DTGVSQNPRHKITKRGQNVTFRCDPISEHNRLYWYRQTLGQGPEFLTYFQNEAQLEKSRLLSDRFSAERPKGSFSTLEIQRTEQGDSAMYLCASSSLRGPPGELFFGEGSRLTVL.